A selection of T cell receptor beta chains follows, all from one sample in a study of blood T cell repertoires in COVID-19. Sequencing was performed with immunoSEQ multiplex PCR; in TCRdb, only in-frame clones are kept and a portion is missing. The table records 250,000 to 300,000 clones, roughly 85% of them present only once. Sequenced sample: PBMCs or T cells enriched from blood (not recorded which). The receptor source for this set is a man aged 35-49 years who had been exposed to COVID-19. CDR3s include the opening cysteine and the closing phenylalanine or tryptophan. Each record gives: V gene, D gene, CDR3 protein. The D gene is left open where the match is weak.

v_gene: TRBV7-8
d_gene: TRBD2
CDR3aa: CASSPTLAGGPYIQYF

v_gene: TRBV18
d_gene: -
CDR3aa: CASSQTGPEAFF

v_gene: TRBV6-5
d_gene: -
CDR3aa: CASNPAGNQPQHF

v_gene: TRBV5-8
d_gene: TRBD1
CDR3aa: CASSAGQGFQPQHF

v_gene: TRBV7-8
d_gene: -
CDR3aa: CASSLARQALSGNTIYF

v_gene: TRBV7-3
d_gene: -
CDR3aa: CASSAHPGLGGETQYF

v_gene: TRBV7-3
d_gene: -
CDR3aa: CASSLKPPQTANNEQFF

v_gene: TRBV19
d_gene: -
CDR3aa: CASSIWIGAPATNEKLFF

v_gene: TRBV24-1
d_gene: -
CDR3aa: CATSDFRTGRGLFF

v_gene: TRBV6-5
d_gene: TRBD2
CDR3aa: CASSYTSGSYHEQYF

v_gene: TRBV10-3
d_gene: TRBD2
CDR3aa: CAASPSSGRGYEQYF

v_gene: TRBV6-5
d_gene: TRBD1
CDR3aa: CASRTTGVGSPLHF

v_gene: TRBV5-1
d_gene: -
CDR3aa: CASSLVAGGNTIYF

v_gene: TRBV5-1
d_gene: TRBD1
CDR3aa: CASSLEGGLTLPFF

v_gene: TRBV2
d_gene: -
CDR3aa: CASSPEPYEQYF

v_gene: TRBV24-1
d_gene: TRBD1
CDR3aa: CATSDTQGARQYF

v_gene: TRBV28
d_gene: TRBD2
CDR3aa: CASSAGAPRKREWAGELFF

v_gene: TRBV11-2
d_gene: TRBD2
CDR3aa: CASSRTGLAGQIYNEQFF

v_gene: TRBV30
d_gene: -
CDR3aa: CAWSGRGDSGANVLTF

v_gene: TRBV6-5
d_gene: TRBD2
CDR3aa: CASSFLGTSGSYEQFF

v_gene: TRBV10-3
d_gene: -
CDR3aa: CAISPWTANYGYTF

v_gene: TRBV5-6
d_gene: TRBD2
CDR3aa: CASSLGLAERKFF

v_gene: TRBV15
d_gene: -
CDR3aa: CATSRQYNQPQHF

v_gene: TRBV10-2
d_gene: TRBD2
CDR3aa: CASREAGGIANEQFF

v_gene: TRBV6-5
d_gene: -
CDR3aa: CASMAGTTTGELFF

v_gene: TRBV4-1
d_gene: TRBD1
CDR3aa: CASSQETGGYGYTF

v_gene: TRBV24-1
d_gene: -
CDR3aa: CATRPGGYTDTQYF

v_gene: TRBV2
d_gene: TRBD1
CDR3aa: CASSSGTAIQFF

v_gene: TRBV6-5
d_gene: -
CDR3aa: CASSNIAADTQYF

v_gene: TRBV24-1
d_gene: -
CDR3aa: CATRGDTDTQYF

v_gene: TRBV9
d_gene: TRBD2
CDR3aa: CASSAASGSYEQYF

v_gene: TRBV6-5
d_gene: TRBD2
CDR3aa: CASSPTSVEQFF

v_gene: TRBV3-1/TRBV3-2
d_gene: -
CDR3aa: CASSQRADGYTF

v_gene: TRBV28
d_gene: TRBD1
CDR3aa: CASSLPGTGIHEQYF

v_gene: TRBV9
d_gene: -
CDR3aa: CASSATAGYEQYF

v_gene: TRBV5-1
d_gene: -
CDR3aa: CASSLADSRGYTF

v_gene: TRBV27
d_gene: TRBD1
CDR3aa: CASSPGTGGNTIYF

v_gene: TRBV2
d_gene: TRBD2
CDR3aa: CASRLAEYEQYF

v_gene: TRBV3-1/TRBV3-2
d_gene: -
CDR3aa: CASSRQVTNEKLFF

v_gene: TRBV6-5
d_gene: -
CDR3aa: CATDGQPGGGYTF

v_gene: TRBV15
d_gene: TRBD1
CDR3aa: CATSRGPSRGTGELFF

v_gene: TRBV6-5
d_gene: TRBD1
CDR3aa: CASSRDRTDNQPQHF

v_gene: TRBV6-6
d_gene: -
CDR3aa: CASSPGTYNEQFF

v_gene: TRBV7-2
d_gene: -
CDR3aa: CASRNYLVAERPYEQYF

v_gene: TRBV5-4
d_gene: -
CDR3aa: CASSLDGNYGYTF

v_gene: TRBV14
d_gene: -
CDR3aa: CASSLIAYEQYF